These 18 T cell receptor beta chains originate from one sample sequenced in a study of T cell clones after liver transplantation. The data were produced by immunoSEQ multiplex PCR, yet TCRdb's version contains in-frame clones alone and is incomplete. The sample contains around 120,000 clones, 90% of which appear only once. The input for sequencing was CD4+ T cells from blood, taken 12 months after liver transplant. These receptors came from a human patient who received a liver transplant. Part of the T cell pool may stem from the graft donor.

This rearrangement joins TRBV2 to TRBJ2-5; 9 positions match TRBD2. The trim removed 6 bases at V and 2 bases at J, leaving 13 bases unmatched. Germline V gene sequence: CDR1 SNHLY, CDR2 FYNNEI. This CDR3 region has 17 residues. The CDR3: CASRDGLAGVQQETQYF. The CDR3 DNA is TGTGCCAGCAGGGATGGATTAGCGGGAGTCCAACAAGAGACCCAGTACTTC. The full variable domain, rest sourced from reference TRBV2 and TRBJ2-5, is EPEVTQTPSHQVTQMGQEVILRCVPISNHLYFYWYRQILGQKVEFLVSFYNNEISEKSEIFDDQFSVERPDGSNFTLKIRSTKLEDSAMYFCASRDGLAGVQQETQYFGPGTRLLVL.

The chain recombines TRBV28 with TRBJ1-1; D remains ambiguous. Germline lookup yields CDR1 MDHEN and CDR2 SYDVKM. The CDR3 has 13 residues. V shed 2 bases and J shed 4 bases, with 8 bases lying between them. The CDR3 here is CASSLPRTTEAFF. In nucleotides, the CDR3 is TGTGCCAGCAGTTTACCCAGAACCACTGAAGCTTTCTTT.

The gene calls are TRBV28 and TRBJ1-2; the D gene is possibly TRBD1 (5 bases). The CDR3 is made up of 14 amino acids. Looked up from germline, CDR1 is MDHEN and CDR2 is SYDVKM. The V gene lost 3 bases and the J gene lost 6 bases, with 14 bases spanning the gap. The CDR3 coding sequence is TGTGCCAGCAGTTTGGGGCCGCCCAGGGATGGCTACACCTTC. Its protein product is CASSLGPPRDGYTF.

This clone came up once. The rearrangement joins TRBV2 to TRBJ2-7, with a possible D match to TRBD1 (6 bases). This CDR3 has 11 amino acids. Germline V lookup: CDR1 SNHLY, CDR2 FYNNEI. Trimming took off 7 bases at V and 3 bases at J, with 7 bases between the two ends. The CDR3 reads CASMDSYEQYF. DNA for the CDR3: TGTGCCAGCATGGACAGCTACGAGCAGTACTTC.

The CDR3 spells CASSIHDSPNQPQHF. DNA of the CDR3: TGTGCCAGTAGTATCCACGACAGCCCGAATCAGCCCCAGCATTTT. The rearrangement links TRBV19 to TRBJ1-5; D may be TRBD1 (5 bases). The CDR3 spans 15 residues. The V gene's germline CDR1 is LNHDA and CDR2 SQIVND (reference sequence). V shed 3 bases and J shed 4 bases, with 13 bases lying between them.

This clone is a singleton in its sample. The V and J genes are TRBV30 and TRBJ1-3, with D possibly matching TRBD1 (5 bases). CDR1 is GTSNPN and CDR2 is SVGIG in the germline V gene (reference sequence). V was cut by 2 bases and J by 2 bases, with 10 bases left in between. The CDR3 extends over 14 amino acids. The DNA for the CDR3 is TGTGCCTGGAGTTTAACAGGCCCTGGAAACACCATATATTTT. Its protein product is CAWSLTGPGNTIYF.

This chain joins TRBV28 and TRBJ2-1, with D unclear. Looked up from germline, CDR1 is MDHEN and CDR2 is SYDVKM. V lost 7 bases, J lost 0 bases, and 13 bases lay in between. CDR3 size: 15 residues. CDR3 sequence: CASTNQAGSYNEQFF. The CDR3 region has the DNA TGTGCCAGCACCAACCAGGCCGGCTCCTACAATGAGCAGTTCTTC.

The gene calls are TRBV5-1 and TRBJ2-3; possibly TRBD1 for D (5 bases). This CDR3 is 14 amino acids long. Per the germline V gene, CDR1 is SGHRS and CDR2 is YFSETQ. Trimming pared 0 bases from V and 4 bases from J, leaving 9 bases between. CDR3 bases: TGCGCCAGCAGCTTGGTTCAGGGCGCAGATACGCAGTATTTT. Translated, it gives CASSLVQGADTQYF. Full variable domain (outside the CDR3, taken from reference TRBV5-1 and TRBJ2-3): KAGVTQTPRYLIKTRGQQVTLSCSPISGHRSVSWYQQTPGQGLQFLFEYFSETQRNKGNFPGRFSGRQFSNSRSEMNVSTLELGDSALYLCASSLVQGADTQYFGPGTRLTVL.

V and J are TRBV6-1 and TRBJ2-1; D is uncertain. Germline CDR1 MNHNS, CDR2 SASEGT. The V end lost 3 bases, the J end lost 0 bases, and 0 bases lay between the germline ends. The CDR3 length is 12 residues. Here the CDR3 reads CASSDSYNEQFF. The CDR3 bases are TGTGCCAGCAGTGACTCCTACAATGAGCAGTTCTTC.

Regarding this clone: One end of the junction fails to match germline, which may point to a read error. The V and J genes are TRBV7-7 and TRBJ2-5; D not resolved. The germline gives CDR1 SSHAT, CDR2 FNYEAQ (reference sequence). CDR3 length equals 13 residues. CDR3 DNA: TGTGCTAGCAGCTTAGCTCAAGGAGAGACCCAGTACTTC. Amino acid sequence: CASSLAQGETQYF. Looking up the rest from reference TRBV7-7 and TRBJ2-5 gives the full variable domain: GAGVSQSPRYKVTKRGQDVTLRCDPISSHATLYWYQQALGQGPEFLTYFNYEAQPDKSGLPSDRFSAERPEGSISTLTIQRTEQRDSAMYRCASSLAQGETQYFGPGTRLLVL.

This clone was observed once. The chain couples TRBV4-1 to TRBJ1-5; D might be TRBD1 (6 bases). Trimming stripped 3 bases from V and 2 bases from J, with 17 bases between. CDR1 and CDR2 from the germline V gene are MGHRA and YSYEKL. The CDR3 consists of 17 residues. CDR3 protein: CASSQDSGGIRNQPQHF. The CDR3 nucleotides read TGCGCCAGCAGCCAGGACAGCGGGGGTATACGCAATCAGCCCCAGCATTTT.

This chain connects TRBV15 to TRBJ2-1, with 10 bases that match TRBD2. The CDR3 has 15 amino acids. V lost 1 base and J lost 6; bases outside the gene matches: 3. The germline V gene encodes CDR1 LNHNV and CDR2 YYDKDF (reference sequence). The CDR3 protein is CATSRGSGGLNEQFF. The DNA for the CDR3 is TGTGCCACCAGCAGAGGTAGCGGGGGGCTCAATGAGCAGTTCTTC.

CDR3 bases: TGTGCCAGCAGCCAAGACGGAGGGTTAGGAAACACCATATATTTT. This sequence encodes CASSQDGGLGNTIYF. The chain recombines TRBV4-2 with TRBJ1-3; D remains unclear. Between the trimmed V and J ends, which lost 0 bases and 4 bases, there was a span of 10 bases. From germline, CDR1 is LGHNA and CDR2 YNFKEQ. This CDR3 region has 15 residues.

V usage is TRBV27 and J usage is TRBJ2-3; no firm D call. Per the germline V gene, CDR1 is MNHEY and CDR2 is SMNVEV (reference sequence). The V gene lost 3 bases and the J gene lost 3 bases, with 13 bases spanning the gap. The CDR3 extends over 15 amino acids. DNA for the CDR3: TGTGCCAGCAGTTTTCTAACGGGCCTGACAGATACGCAGTATTTT. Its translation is CASSFLTGLTDTQYF.

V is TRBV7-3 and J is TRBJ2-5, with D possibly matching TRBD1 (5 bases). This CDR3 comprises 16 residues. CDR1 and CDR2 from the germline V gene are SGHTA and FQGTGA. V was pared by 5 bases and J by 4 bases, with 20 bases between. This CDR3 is CASSRGNRGERETQYF. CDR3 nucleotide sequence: TGTGCCAGCAGCAGGGGCAATAGGGGCGAGCGAGAGACCCAGTACTTC.

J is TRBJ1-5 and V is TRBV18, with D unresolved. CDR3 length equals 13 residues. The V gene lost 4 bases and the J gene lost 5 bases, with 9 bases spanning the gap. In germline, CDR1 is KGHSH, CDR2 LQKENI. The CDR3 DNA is TGTGCCAGCTCACTAACCGACGATCAGCCCCAGCATTTT. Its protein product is CASSLTDDQPQHF.

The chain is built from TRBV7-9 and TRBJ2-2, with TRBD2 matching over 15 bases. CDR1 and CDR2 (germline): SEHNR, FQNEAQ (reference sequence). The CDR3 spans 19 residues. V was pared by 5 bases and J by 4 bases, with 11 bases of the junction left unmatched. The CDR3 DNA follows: TGTGCCAGCAGCCACCTGGGACTAGCGGGAGGTCCTTTCACCGGGGAGCTGTTTTTT. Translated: CASSHLGLAGGPFTGELFF.

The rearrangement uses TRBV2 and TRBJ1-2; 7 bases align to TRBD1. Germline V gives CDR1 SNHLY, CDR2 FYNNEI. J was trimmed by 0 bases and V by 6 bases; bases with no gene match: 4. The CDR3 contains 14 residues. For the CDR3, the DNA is TGTGCCAGCAGGCTTCAGGGGGCTAACTATGGCTACACCTTC. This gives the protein CASRLQGANYGYTF.